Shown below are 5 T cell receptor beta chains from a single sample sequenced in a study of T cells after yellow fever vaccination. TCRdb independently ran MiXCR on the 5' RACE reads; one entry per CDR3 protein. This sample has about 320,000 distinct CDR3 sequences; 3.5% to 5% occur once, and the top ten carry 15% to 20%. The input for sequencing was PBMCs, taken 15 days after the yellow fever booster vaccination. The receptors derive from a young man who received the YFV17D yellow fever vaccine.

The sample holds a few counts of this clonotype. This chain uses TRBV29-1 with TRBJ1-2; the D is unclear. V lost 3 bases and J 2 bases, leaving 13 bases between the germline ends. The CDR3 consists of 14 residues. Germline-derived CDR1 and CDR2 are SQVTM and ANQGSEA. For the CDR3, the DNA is TGCAGCGTTGAGGTCGGGGTGACCAACTATGGCTACACCTTC. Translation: CSVEVGVTNYGYTF.

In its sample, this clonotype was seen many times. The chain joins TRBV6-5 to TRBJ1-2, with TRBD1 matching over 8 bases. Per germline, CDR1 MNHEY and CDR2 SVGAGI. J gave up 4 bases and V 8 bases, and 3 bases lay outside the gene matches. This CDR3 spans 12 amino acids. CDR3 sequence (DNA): TGTGCCAGCGGACAGGGCATCTATGGCTACACCTTC. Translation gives CASGQGIYGYTF.

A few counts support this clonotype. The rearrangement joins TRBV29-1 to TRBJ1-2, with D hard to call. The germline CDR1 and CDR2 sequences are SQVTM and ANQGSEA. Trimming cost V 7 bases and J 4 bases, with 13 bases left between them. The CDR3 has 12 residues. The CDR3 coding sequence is TGCAGCGCCCTACCGGACGGCTATGGCTACACCTTC. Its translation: CSALPDGYGYTF.

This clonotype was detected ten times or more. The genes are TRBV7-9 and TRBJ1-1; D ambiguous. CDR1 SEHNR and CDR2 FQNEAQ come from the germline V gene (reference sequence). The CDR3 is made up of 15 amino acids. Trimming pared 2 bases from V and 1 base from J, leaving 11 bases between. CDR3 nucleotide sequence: TGTGCCAGCAGCTTAATGTGGTTTCGGAACACTGAAGCTTTCTTT. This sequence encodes CASSLMWFRNTEAFF.

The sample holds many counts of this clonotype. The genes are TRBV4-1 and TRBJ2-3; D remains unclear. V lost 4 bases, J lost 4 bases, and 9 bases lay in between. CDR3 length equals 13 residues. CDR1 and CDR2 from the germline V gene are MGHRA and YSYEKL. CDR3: CASSPLQSDTQYF. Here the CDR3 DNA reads TGCGCCAGCAGCCCGCTCCAGTCAGATACGCAGTATTTT.